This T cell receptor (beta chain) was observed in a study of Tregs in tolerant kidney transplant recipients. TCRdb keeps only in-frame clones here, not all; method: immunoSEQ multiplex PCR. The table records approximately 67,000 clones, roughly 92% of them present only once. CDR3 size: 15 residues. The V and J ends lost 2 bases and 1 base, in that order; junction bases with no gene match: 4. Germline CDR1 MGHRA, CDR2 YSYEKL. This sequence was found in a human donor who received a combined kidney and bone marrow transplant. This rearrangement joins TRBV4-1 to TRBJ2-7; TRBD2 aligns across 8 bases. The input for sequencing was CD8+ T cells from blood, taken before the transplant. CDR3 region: CASSQSLAGSYEQYF. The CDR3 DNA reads TGCGCCAGCAGCCAAAGTTTAGCGGGATCCTACGAGCAGTACTTC.